This T cell receptor (beta chain) was found in a study of shared clonotypes between healthy human individuals. Turning to the study itself: Researchers assigned three CD4 naive, three CD4 memory, two CD8 naive and one CD8 memory plate to each donor.

CD4+ cells yielded CD45RA+ naive and CD45RA-negative memory subsets. Sequencing was performed with immunoSEQ multiplex PCR; in TCRdb, only in-frame clones are kept and a portion is missing. The table records approximately 2.4 million clones, 90% to 96% of them present only once. To note about this clone: Its antigen remains unknown.

The CDR3 sequence is 16 residues long. Trimming took off 1 base at V and 1 base at J, with 13 bases between the two ends. Germline V gene data show CDR1 as MNHEY and CDR2 as SVGAGI. General study points: It was observed that approximately 5% of naive CD4 clonotypes were shared across several donors.

The rearrangement joins TRBV6-5 to TRBJ2-5; D uncertain. Sequencing input: naive CD4+ T cells sorted from blood. Described subset: CD45RA+ positively selected. The TCR originated in a man younger than 35 in good health. The CDR3 spells CASSYLGLLSQETQYF. Here the CDR3 DNA reads TGTGCCAGCAGTTACTTGGGTCTGCTATCCCAAGAGACCCAGTACTTC.